This is a list of T cell receptor beta chains from one sample in a study of blood T cell repertoires in COVID-19. Here immunoSEQ multiplex PCR was the method, and the copy in TCRdb shows in-frame clones only, minus some. The sample shows about half a million clones, roughly 85% of them seen only once. The sample comprised peripheral blood. These receptors were taken from a human donor in a cohort sampled during active COVID-19. Each CDR3 is given with its conserved first and last residue. Fields, in order: V gene, D gene, J gene, CDR3 DNA, CDR3 protein. D genes are given only for firm matches.

V: TRBV9
D: TRBD2
J: TRBJ2-2
DNA: TGTGCCAGCAGCGTGGGACTAGCGGGAACCGGGGAGCTGTTTTTT
CDR3: CASSVGLAGTGELFF

V: TRBV19
D: TRBD1
J: TRBJ1-2
DNA: TGTGCCAGTAGTCTGGGACAGGGCTATGGCTACACCTTC
CDR3: CASSLGQGYGYTF

V: TRBV11-2
D: TRBD2
J: TRBJ2-6
DNA: TGTGCCAGCAGCCAGCTACGGGGGGCTGGGGCCAACGTCCTGACTTTC
CDR3: CASSQLRGAGANVLTF

V: TRBV7-2
D: -
J: TRBJ1-2
DNA: TGTGCCAGCAGCTCAACCGGTAACTATGGCTACACCTTC
CDR3: CASSSTGNYGYTF

V: TRBV5-4
D: -
J: TRBJ2-1
DNA: TGTGCCAGCAGCTTCGGCCAGGGAACCTACAATGAGCAGTTCTTC
CDR3: CASSFGQGTYNEQFF

V: TRBV5-6
D: TRBD1
J: TRBJ1-2
DNA: TGTGCCGCTAGAACAGGGGCAGGTGGCTACACCTTC
CDR3: CAARTGAGGYTF

V: TRBV10-2
D: TRBD2
J: TRBJ2-3
DNA: TGCGCCAGCAGTGAGGGACTAGTGGGTACGCAGTATTTT
CDR3: CASSEGLVGTQYF

V: TRBV18
D: TRBD1
J: TRBJ1-5
DNA: TGTGCCAGCTCACCGACAGGGGCTAGCAATCAGCCCCAGCATTTT
CDR3: CASSPTGASNQPQHF

V: TRBV29-1
D: -
J: TRBJ2-5
DNA: TGCAGCGTTGAACGGGGAGAAGAGACCCAGTACTTC
CDR3: CSVERGEETQYF

V: TRBV5-6
D: TRBD2
J: TRBJ2-3
DNA: TGTGCCAGCAGCTTGGCCCCCGGACTAGCGGGAGAAGATACGCAGTATTTT
CDR3: CASSLAPGLAGEDTQYF

V: TRBV9
D: -
J: TRBJ2-2
DNA: TGTGCCAGCAGCGTAGAGGTGGGAGCGTCCACCGGGGAGCTGTTTTTT
CDR3: CASSVEVGASTGELFF

V: TRBV7-3
D: TRBD2
J: TRBJ2-5
DNA: TGTGCCAGCAGCCCCGGGGGGGGGCAAGAGACCCAGTACTTC
CDR3: CASSPGGGQETQYF

V: TRBV5-1
D: -
J: TRBJ2-1
DNA: TGCGCCAGCAGCTTTGGCGGGGTGAGCTCCTACAATGAGCAGTTCTTC
CDR3: CASSFGGVSSYNEQFF

V: TRBV11-1
D: TRBD1
J: TRBJ2-7
DNA: TGTGCCAGCAGCCCAGGACAGGGGTTCTACGAGCAGTACTTC
CDR3: CASSPGQGFYEQYF

V: TRBV7-8
D: -
J: TRBJ1-1
DNA: TGTGCCAGCAGCCCACGGGACTCCGTTAACACTGAAGCTTTCTTT
CDR3: CASSPRDSVNTEAFF

V: TRBV7-9
D: -
J: TRBJ2-7
DNA: TGTGCCAGCAGCCCAACAGGGTCCTACGAGCAGTACTTC
CDR3: CASSPTGSYEQYF

V: TRBV15
D: -
J: TRBJ1-3
DNA: TGTGCCACCAGCAGAACGACAGGCGTCTCTGGAAACACCATATATTTT
CDR3: CATSRTTGVSGNTIYF

V: TRBV18
D: TRBD1
J: TRBJ1-2
DNA: TGTGCCAGCTCACCGGACAGGGTCTATGGCTACACCTTC
CDR3: CASSPDRVYGYTF

V: TRBV10-2
D: -
J: TRBJ2-7
DNA: TGCGCCAGCAGAAAGGGGGCTAGCGAGATCTACGAGCAGTACTTC
CDR3: CASRKGASEIYEQYF

V: TRBV15
D: TRBD1
J: TRBJ2-3
DNA: TGTGCCACCAGCGGTTTAACAGGGGCTCATACGCAGTATTTT
CDR3: CATSGLTGAHTQYF

V: TRBV5-1
D: -
J: TRBJ2-3
DNA: TGCGCCAGCAGCTTGGAGGCGCGGGGCCCCACAGATACGCAGTATTTT
CDR3: CASSLEARGPTDTQYF

V: TRBV7-6
D: TRBD2
J: TRBJ2-3
DNA: TGTGCCAGCAGCTTCCAAGCGGGAAGCACAGATACGCAGTATTTT
CDR3: CASSFQAGSTDTQYF